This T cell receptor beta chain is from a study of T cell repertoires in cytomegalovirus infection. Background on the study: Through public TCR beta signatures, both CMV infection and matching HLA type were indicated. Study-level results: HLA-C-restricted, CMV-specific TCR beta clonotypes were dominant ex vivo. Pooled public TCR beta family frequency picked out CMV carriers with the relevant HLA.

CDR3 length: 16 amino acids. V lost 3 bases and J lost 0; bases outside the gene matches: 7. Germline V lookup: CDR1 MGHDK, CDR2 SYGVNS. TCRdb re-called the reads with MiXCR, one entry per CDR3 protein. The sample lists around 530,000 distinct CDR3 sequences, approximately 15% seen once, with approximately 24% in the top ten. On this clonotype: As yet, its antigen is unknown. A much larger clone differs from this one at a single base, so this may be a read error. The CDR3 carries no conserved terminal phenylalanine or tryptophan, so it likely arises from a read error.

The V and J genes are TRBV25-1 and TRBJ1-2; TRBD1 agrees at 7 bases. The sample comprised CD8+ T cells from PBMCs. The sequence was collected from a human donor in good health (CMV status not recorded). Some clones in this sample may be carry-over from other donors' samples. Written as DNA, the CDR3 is TGTGCCAGCAGTGAGCATGGGACAGCTTCTAACTATGGCTACACCTTA. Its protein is CASSEHGTASNYGYTL.